Below, 14 T cell receptor beta chains from the same sample are listed, as sequenced in a study of cytomegalovirus exposure and HLA in healthy donors. 13 Jbeta primers and 60 Vbeta primers were used for the PCR. TCRdb keeps only in-frame clones here, not all; method: immunoSEQ multiplex PCR. The repertoire holds tens of thousands of clones, with approximately 74% as singletons. Source material: PBMCs. These receptors all stem from a woman under 40 in good health and CMV-seropositive.

For the CDR3, the DNA is TGCGCCAGCAGCTCCCCGAGCGGGAACTACAATGAGCAGTTCTTC. Translated: CASSSPSGNYNEQFF. The chain is built from TRBV5-1 and TRBJ2-1, with 7 positions matching TRBD2. V gave up 3 bases and J gave up 3 bases; unmatched junction bases: 6. Germline V gene sequence: CDR1 SGHRS, CDR2 YFSETQ. The CDR3 contains 15 residues. Full variable domain (rest looked up from reference TRBV5-1 and TRBJ2-1): KAGVTQTPRYLIKTRGQQVTLSCSPISGHRSVSWYQQTPGQGLQFLFEYFSETQRNKGNFPGRFSGRQFSNSRSEMNVSTLELGDSALYLCASSSPSGNYNEQFFGPGTRLTVL.

This clone was counted a few times. V and J are TRBV5-6 and TRBJ2-5; 12 bases are shared with TRBD2. The V segment lost 5 bases and the J segment 2 bases; nucleotides outside the gene matches: 7. The CDR3 contains 16 residues. CDR1 and CDR2 (germline): SGHDT, YYEEEE. In DNA, the CDR3 is TGTGCCAGCAGTTTCGGACTAGCGGGGACGCAAGAGACCCAGTACTTC. Protein sequence: CASSFGLAGTQETQYF.

This chain connects TRBV2 to TRBJ2-1, with 11 positions matching TRBD2. J lost 7 bases, V lost 6 bases, and 11 bases had no gene match. The CDR3 length is 16 residues. Germline CDR1 reads SNHLY; CDR2 reads FYNNEI. The DNA for the CDR3 is TGTGCCAGCAGGGGTGGGACTAGCGGTGGTGAAAATGAGCAGTTCTTC. This sequence encodes CASRGGTSGGENEQFF.

The V and J genes are TRBV4-3 and TRBJ1-3; the match to TRBD1 covers 7 bases. The CDR3 contains 15 residues. J lost 9 bases, V lost 0 bases, and 8 bases had no gene match. Germline V CDR1 and CDR2: LGHNA, YSLEER. The chain's CDR3 is CASSQDRQGRGTIYF. The CDR3, as DNA: TGCGCCAGCAGCCAAGATAGACAGGGTCGCGGCACCATATATTTT.

V gene TRBV7-2 combines with J gene TRBJ2-3; TRBD1 might be the D (5 bases). This CDR3 region has 14 residues. V was cut by 1 base and J by 1 base, with 6 bases left in between. CDR1 and CDR2 (germline): SGHTA, FQGNSA. The DNA for the CDR3 is TGTGCCAGCAGCTTAGTAGGGGGCACAGATACGCAGTATTTT. As protein: CASSLVGGTDTQYF.

V and J are TRBV2 and TRBJ1-1; D is uncertain. Germline V gives CDR1 SNHLY, CDR2 FYNNEI. CDR3 length: 14 amino acids. V lost 7 bases and J 2 bases, leaving 14 bases between the germline ends. DNA for the CDR3: TGTGCCAGCACGAGGGATGGGTTAAACACTGAAGCTTTCTTT. It yields the protein CASTRDGLNTEAFF. Combining the CDR3 with reference TRBV2 and TRBJ1-1 gives the whole variable domain EPEVTQTPSHQVTQMGQEVILRCVPISNHLYFYWYRQILGQKVEFLVSFYNNEISEKSEIFDDQFSVERPDGSNFTLKIRSTKLEDSAMYFCASTRDGLNTEAFFGQGTRLTVV.

The V and J genes are TRBV18 and TRBJ2-5; D gene uncertain. The V gene's germline CDR1 is KGHSH and CDR2 LQKENI. This CDR3 spans 15 amino acids. The germline V and J ends were trimmed by 0 bases and 2 bases, with 10 bases remaining between them. The CDR3 spells CASSPPFETQETQYF. The DNA for the CDR3 is TGTGCCAGCTCACCACCGTTTGAGACACAAGAGACCCAGTACTTC. The full variable domain, in which reference TRBV18 and TRBJ2-5 provide the parts outside the CDR3, is NAGVMQNPRHLVRRRGQEARLRCSPMKGHSHVYWYRQLPEEGLKFMVYLQKENIIDESGMPKERFSAEFPKEGPSILRIQQVVRGDSAAYFCASSPPFETQETQYFGPGTRLLVL.

This clone turned up a few times. V usage is TRBV27 and J usage is TRBJ1-1, with D tentatively TRBD1 (6 bases). Trimming took 6 bases from V and 5 from J, leaving 19 bases between them. The CDR3 is 15 amino acids. Germline CDR1 MNHEY, CDR2 SMNVEV (reference sequence). CDR3 sequence: CASSLTGMGRTEAFF. CDR3 coding DNA: TGTGCCAGCAGCTTAACAGGGATGGGAAGGACTGAAGCTTTCTTT.

This sequence joins TRBV30 and TRBJ1-1, with D uncertain. Germline CDR1 is GTSNPN and CDR2 is SVGIG (reference sequence). V lost 2 bases and J 0 bases, leaving 10 bases between the germline ends. The CDR3 runs 14 residues. CDR3 bases: TGTGCCTGGAGTAAGGAACTAATGAACACTGAAGCTTTCTTT. Protein: CAWSKELMNTEAFF.

The chain joins TRBV28 to TRBJ2-6; a weak D match, TRBD1 (6 bases). Between the trimmed V and J ends, which lost 6 bases and 4 bases, there was a span of 16 bases. This CDR3 is 16 amino acids long. Germline loops: CDR1 MDHEN, CDR2 SYDVKM. CDR3 loop: CASSPGTFSGANVLTF. CDR3 sequence (DNA): TGTGCCAGCAGCCCCGGGACATTCTCCGGGGCCAACGTCCTGACTTTC.

This clone was found a few times. The chain uses TRBV23-1 and TRBJ1-1; possible D gene TRBD1, 5 bases. TRBV23-1 falls under the ORF class, with uncertain function. The CDR3 totals 14 residues. Trimming stripped 3 bases from V and 1 base from J, with 9 bases between. The CDR3 sequence is CASSHLGGNTEAFF. The DNA of the CDR3 is TGCGCCAGCAGTCATCTCGGGGGGAACACTGAAGCTTTCTTT.

The gene calls are TRBV29-1 and TRBJ2-2; D perhaps matches TRBD2 (6 bases). V was pared by 5 bases and J by 1 base, with 11 bases between. Germline V gene data show CDR1 as SQVTM and CDR2 as ANQGSEA. This CDR3 has 14 amino acids. This chain's CDR3 is CSVRSGQNTGELFF. DNA for the CDR3: TGCAGCGTTAGGAGCGGGCAGAACACCGGGGAGCTGTTTTTT.

The chain recombines TRBV6-5 with TRBJ2-3; D is unclear. This CDR3 has 13 amino acids. Germline CDR1 reads MNHEY; CDR2 reads SVGAGI. Trimming cost V 6 bases and J 6 bases, with 13 bases left between them. The CDR3 nucleotides read TGTGCCAGCAGGTGGCTCACGATGGATACGCAGTATTTT. It yields the protein CASRWLTMDTQYF.

The rearrangement links TRBV27 to TRBJ2-7; 11 bases line up with TRBD2. The CDR3 extends over 13 amino acids. Trimming cost V 6 bases and J 3 bases; bases outside gene matches: 1. Germline lookup yields CDR1 MNHEY and CDR2 SMNVEV (reference sequence). The DNA of the CDR3 is TGTGCCAGCAGAACTAGCGGGAGCTACGAGCAGTACTTC. Translated: CASRTSGSYEQYF.